This entry features one T cell receptor beta chain sequence. Its antigen is unknown. This record belongs to a study of relationships among human T cell subsets. From the CD45RA-negative fraction, anti-CD45RO beads picked out CD45RA-RO+ memory T cells. T cell subsets were isolated with antibody-coated magnetic beads. TCR alpha and beta CDR3s were amplified from mRNA by semiquantitative ARM-PCR. Exponential amplification used communal superprimers after tagged nested gene-specific primers in ARM-PCR. TCRdb recomputed calls from the multiplex PCR reads with MiXCR, one row per CDR3 protein. The sample records over 8,000 distinct CDR3 sequences, about 55% being singletons. V shed 3 bases and J shed 4 bases, with 17 bases lying between them. The CDR3 has 15 residues. The V gene's germline CDR1 is DFQATT and CDR2 SNEGSKA (reference sequence). Regarding the study as a whole: Regulatory and Th2 subsets had few clones over 100 reads, unlike CD8+ cytotoxic cells. The seven subsets showed no significant differences in gene usage or CDR3 length.

The chain couples TRBV20-1 to TRBJ2-3, with D perhaps given as TRBD1 or TRBD2 (5 bases each). The sequence was obtained from a man aged 35 to 55 in good health. Sequencing input: memory T cells sorted from blood. The CDR3 coding sequence is TGCAGTGCTAGTGGTGCAGTTTCGGGACCAGATACGCAGTATTTT. As protein: CSASGAVSGPDTQYF.